This is a list of T cell receptor beta chains from one sample in a study of tumor and adjacent non-tumor tissue in lung cancer. TCRdb re-derived calls from the multiplex PCR reads in MiXCR, one entry per CDR3 protein. Here the sample spans some 99,000 distinct CDR3 sequences, more than 70% being singletons. Material for sequencing was lung tumor tissue. These receptors were taken from a woman aged 55 to 70 with non-small cell lung cancer. Each CDR3 is given without its conserved first and last residue.

J	V	CDR3
TRBJ2-3	TRBV6-5	VSRRQGGGKYTQY
TRBJ2-7	TRBV6-2/TRBV6-3	ASTPGGGYEQY
TRBJ1-4	TRBV7-9	ASSLVGTGEKLF
TRBJ2-7	TRBV6-2/TRBV6-3	ASQRTGPYEQY
TRBJ1-1	TRBV6-5	ASSYSPGRGMNTEAF
TRBJ1-6	TRBV28	ASGRDRNSPLH
TRBJ2-2	TRBV6-2/TRBV6-3	ARSYTQQRGNTGELF
TRBJ2-1	TRBV6-2/TRBV6-3	ASSYYDGSAVSYNEQF
TRBJ2-5	TRBV11-2	ASSLGLRQSRETQY
TRBJ1-6	TRBV6-1	VSSEGRPPYSPLH
TRBJ2-3	TRBV20-1	SAGLAGGAHTQY
TRBJ2-5	TRBV11-2	ASSPGTVQDTQY
TRBJ1-4	TRBV11-3	ASTLQSGEKLF
TRBJ1-5	TRBV20-1	SARHPLGRDQPQH
TRBJ1-2	TRBV12-3/TRBV12-4	ASSVLGRGGGYT
TRBJ1-2	TRBV29-1	SVLGQGASGYT
TRBJ1-3	TRBV11-2	ANSLSSGRLYTIY
TRBJ2-6	TRBV12-3/TRBV12-4	VSRPPRGSGANVLT
TRBJ2-7	TRBV11-2	GSSYVTSVSYEQY
TRBJ2-1	TRBV20-1	SVRVLRAEQF
TRBJ2-2	TRBV11-3	ASSPRDSNTVELF
TRBJ1-2	TRBV28	ASSLGGSLYYGYT
TRBJ1-1	TRBV20-1	SAKTGGGTETF
TRBJ2-1	TRBV12-3/TRBV12-4	AITPRANYNKQL
TRBJ2-3	TRBV4-1	VSSQARQGDTQY
TRBJ2-1	TRBV29-1	SVESGGGQGAGEQF
TRBJ1-2	TRBV6-2/TRBV6-3	ARREPGQEHGCT
TRBJ1-6	TRBV6-6	ASSGPGDSPLH
TRBJ1-5	TRBV7-9	ASSFGTERDQPQH
TRBJ2-7	TRBV28	ASSLLGYAY